The sample holds many counts of the clone carrying this T cell receptor (beta chain). Its antigen is unidentified. This CDR3 is built from 15 residues. The ends lost 2 bases at V and 4 bases at J; junction bases unmatched: 4. The germline CDR1 and CDR2 sequences are MNHEY and SVGEGT. Amplification targeted TCR beta CDR3 regions from RNA transcripts. A set of HTBI primers served as the primers for a first-round RT-PCR of the TCR CDR3. TCRdb passed the multiplex PCR reads through MiXCR, listing each CDR3 protein once. Among hundreds of thousands of distinct CDR3 sequences listed, about 15% were seen once. The data originate from a study of T cells in Graves' hyperthyroidism and ophthalmopathy. Findings of the study overall: The model made its ophthalmopathy prediction, and onset followed a median about 5.9 months later.

Each diagnosis drew on symptoms, thyroxine, TRAb, thyroid ultrasound and orbital computed tomography findings. The receptor's source is a woman aged 18-30 years with Graves' hyperthyroidism that later progressed to Graves' ophthalmopathy. Sequencing used blood. The J gene is TRBJ2-1, the V gene TRBV6-2 or TRBV6-3; 8 nucleotides line up with TRBD2. The CDR3 DNA follows: TGTGCCAGCAGTTACGAGAGCGGGGGATACAATGAGCAGTTCTTC. Encoded protein: CASSYESGGYNEQFF.